This is a list of T cell receptor beta chains from one sample in a study of blood T cell repertoires in COVID-19. Clones were read by immunoSEQ multiplex PCR, and TCRdb kept only the in-frame ones, dropping some. Of around 200,000 clones listed, about 85% were seen once; the top ten hold just over 2.5%. The sample comprised PBMCs or T cells enriched from blood (not recorded which). These receptor sequences come from a woman in her 30s who had recovered from COVID-19. The CDR3 runs from the conserved cysteine through the conserved F or W. D genes are given only for firm matches.

j_call	v_call	d_call	cdr3_aa	cdr3_nt
TRBJ1-6	TRBV19	NA	CASSIFPHQGGDSPLHF	TGTGCCAGTAGTATCTTCCCCCATCAGGGAGGGGATTCACCCCTCCACTTT
TRBJ2-7	TRBV14	NA	CASSVVGHSFYEQYF	TGTGCCAGCAGTGTCGTGGGACACTCCTTTTACGAGCAGTACTTC
TRBJ2-1	TRBV7-6	TRBD2	CASSLRTSGDEQFF	TGTGCCAGCAGCTTAAGGACTAGCGGGGATGAGCAGTTCTTC
TRBJ2-7	TRBV11-2	TRBD2	CASSQPLGSRTSTYEQYF	TGTGCCAGCAGCCAACCCCTCGGCAGCAGGACTAGCACCTACGAGCAGTACTTC
TRBJ2-5	TRBV7-9	TRBD2	CASSPPGLADQETQYF	TGTGCCAGCAGCCCCCCGGGACTAGCGGATCAAGAGACCCAGTACTTC
TRBJ1-1	TRBV5-5	NA	CASSLSSKEAFF	TGTGCCAGCAGCTTATCTAGTAAGGAAGCTTTCTTT
TRBJ1-3	TRBV6-5	NA	CASSYNREGGNTIYF	TGTGCCAGCAGTTACAACAGGGAAGGTGGAAACACCATATATTTT
TRBJ1-4	TRBV4-1	TRBD1	CASSLRQGIFEKLFF	TGCGCCAGCAGCCTTAGACAGGGGATATTTGAAAAACTGTTTTTT
TRBJ1-6	TRBV21-1	NA	CANRTGDDSPLHF	TGTGCCAACAGGACAGGGGACGATTCACCCCTCCACTTT
TRBJ1-6	TRBV5-1	NA	CASSEDSPRGSYNSPLHF	TGCGCCAGCAGCGAGGACAGTCCCCGAGGCTCCTATAATTCACCCCTCCACTTT
TRBJ2-2	TRBV6-4	NA	CASSDPTGTGELFF	TGTGCCAGCAGTGATCCCACAGGGACCGGGGAGCTGTTTTTT
TRBJ2-5	TRBV7-6	TRBD1	CASSYGQGARVQETQYF	TGTGCCAGCAGCTACGGACAGGGGGCGCGGGTTCAAGAGACCCAGTACTTC